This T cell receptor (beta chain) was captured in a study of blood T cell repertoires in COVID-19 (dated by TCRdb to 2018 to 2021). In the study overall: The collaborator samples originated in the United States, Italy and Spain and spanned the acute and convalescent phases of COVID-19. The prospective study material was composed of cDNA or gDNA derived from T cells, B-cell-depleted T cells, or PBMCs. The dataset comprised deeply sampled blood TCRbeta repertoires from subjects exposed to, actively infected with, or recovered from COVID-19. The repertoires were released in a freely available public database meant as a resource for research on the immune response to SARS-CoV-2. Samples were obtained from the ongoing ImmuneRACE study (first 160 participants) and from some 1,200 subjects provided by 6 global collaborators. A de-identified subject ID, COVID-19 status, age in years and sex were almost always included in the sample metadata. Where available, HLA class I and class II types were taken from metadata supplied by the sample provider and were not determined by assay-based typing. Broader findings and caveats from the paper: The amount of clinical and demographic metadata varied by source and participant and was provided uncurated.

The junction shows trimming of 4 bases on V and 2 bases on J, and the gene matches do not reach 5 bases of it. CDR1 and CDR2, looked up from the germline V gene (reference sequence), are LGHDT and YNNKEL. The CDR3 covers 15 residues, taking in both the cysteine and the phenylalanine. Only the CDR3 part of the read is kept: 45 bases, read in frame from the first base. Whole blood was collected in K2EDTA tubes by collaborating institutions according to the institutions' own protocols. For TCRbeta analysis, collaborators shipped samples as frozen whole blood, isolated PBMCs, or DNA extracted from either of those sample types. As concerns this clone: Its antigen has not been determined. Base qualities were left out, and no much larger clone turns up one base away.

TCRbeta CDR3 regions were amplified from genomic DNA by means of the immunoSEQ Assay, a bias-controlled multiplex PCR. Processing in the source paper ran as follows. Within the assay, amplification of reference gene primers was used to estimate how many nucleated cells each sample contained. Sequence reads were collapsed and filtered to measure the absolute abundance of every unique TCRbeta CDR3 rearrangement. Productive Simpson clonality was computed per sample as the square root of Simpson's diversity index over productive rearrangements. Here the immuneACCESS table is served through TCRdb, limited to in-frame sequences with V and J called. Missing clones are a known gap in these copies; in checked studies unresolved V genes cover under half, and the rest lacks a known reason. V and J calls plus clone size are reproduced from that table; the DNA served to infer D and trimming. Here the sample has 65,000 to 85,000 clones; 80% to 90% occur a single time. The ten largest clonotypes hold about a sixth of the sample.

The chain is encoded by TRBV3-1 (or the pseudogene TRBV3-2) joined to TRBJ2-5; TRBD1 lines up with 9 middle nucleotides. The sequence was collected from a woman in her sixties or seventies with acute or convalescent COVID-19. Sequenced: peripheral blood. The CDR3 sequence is CASSPRQGGQETQYF. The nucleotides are TGTGCCAGCAGCCCTAGACAGGGGGGACAAGAGACCCAGTACTTC.